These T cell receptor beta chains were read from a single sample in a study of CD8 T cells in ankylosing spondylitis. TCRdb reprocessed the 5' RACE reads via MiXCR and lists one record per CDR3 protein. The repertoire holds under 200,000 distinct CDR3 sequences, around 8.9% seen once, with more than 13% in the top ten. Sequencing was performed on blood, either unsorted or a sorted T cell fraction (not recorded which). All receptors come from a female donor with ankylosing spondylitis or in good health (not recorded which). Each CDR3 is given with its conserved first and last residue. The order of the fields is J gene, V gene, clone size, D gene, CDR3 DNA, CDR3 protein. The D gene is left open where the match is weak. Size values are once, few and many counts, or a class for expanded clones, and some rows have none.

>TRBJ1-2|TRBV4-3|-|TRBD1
TGCGCCAGCAGCCCAGGTACAGGGGTGGAGAGCTATGGCTACACCTTC
CASSPGTGVESYGYTF
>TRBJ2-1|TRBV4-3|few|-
TGCGCCAGCAGCCAAGATCGCGGGTTCAATGAGCAGTTCTTC
CASSQDRGFNEQFF
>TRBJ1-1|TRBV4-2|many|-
TGTGCCAGCAGCCAAGTTTACCGCTCGGACAAAGAAGCTTTCTTT
CASSQVYRSDKEAFF
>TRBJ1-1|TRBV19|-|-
TGTGCCAGTAGTATTGATGGGGCCGCTGAAGCTTTCTTT
CASSIDGAAEAFF
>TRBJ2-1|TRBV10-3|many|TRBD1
TGTGCCATCAGCCCTCCGACAGGGGCCAGTGAGCAGTTCTTC
CAISPPTGASEQFF
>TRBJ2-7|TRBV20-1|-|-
TGCAGTGCTACCAGCATAGAGCAAGGCTCCTACGAGCAGTACTTC
CSATSIEQGSYEQYF
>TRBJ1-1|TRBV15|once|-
TGTGCCACCAGGACGGACACTGAAGCTTTCTTT
CATRTDTEAFF
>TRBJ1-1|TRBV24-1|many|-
TGTGCCACAAGGGACGGAGAGAACACTGAAGCTTTCTTT
CATRDGENTEAFF
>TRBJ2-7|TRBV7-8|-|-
TGTGCCAGCAGCCTCGATCAGGGGTGGGAGCAGTACTTC
CASSLDQGWEQYF
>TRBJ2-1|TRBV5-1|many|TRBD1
TGCGCCAGCAGCGTTCACAGGGGGCGTATGGATGAGCAGTTCTTC
CASSVHRGRMDEQFF
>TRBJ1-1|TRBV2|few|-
TGTGCCAGCAGTCCGTCGGGGGTGAACACTGAAGCTTTCTTT
CASSPSGVNTEAFF
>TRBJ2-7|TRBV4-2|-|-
TGTGCCAGCAGCCAAAATGTAGCCTACGAGCAGTACTTC
CASSQNVAYEQYF
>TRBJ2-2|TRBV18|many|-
TGTGCCAGCTCACCGGCGTATAACACCGGGGAGCTGTTTTTT
CASSPAYNTGELFF
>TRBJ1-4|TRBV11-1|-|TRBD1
TGTGCCAGCAGCTTATGGGACAGCCGCACCTTTTTTAATGAAAAACTGTTTTTT
CASSLWDSRTFFNEKLFF
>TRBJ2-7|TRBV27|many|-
TGTGCCAGCAGTCCCCAGGGGGGTTACGAGCAGTACTTC
CASSPQGGYEQYF
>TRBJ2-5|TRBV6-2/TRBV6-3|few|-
TGTGCCAGCAGCATGGACGCGAGAAAAGAGACCCAGTACTTC
CASSMDARKETQYF
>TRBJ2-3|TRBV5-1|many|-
TGCGCCAGCAGCGTGACCCCCTCCGGCACAGATACGCAGTATTTT
CASSVTPSGTDTQYF
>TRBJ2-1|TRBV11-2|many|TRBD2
TGTGCCAGCAGCTTATACGGCGGGAGTAACTCCTACAATGAGCAGTTCTTC
CASSLYGGSNSYNEQFF
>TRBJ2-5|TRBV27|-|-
TGTGCCAGCAGTTTATATTGGGGTGGCGAGACCCAGTACTTC
CASSLYWGGETQYF
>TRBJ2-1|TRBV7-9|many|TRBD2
TGTGCCAGCAGCCCCCAGGGCGGGAGGATCAATGAGCAGTTCTTC
CASSPQGGRINEQFF
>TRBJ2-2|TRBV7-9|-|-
TGTGCCAGCAGATTAGATGGCGGGGAGCTGTTTTTT
CASRLDGGELFF
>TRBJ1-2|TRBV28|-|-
TGTGCCAGCAGTTCCTCAACGAGGGGGGTACCGGACTATGGCTACACCTTC
CASSSSTRGVPDYGYTF
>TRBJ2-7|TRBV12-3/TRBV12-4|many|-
TGTGCCAGCAGTGGGGACCGACCCTACGAGCAGTACTTC
CASSGDRPYEQYF
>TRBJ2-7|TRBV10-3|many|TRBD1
TGTGCCACCAGTGGGACAGGGGTCTCCTACGAGCAGTACTTC
CATSGTGVSYEQYF
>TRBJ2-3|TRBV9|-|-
TGTGCCAGCAGCTCCCAGGGGTCGGCGGTCGGCACAGATACGCAGTATTTT
CASSSQGSAVGTDTQYF